The 10 T cell receptor beta chains below all came from one sample that was sequenced in a study of T cell clonotyping in hematopoietic cell transplantation. The data were produced by immunoSEQ multiplex PCR, yet TCRdb's version contains in-frame clones alone and is incomplete. The data show around 6,500 clones, 80% to 90% seen once. The specimen comprised peripheral blood mononuclear cells, sampled 100 days after allogeneic stem cell transplant. These receptors were obtained from a female patient aged 40-49 years who had an allogeneic stem cell transplant from a related donor, so the T cells may come from the graft donor. Some clones in this sample may be carry-over from other donors' samples.

The chain employs TRBV7-2 and TRBJ1-1; D might be TRBD1 (5 bases). The CDR3 runs to 14 residues. The germline V gene has CDR1 SGHTA and CDR2 FQGNSA. V lost 2 bases and J 5 bases, leaving 12 bases between the germline ends. CDR3: CASSLRSKGTEAFF. The DNA of the CDR3 is TGTGCCAGCAGCTTAAGGTCGAAGGGGACTGAAGCTTTCTTT.

In this sample, this clone turned up once. The chain has TRBV9 and TRBJ2-7; TRBD1 matches 7 bases. The CDR3 is made up of 14 amino acids. V lost 3 bases to trimming and J lost 2 bases; unmatched junction nucleotides: 5. CDR1 SGDLS and CDR2 YYNGEE come from the germline V gene. CDR3 region: CASSGTGGPYEQYF. CDR3 nucleotides: TGTGCCAGCAGCGGGACAGGTGGACCCTACGAGCAGTACTTC.

The chain couples TRBV7-9 to TRBJ2-6; no firm D call. The V gene lost 4 bases and the J gene lost 0 bases, with 4 bases spanning the gap. CDR1 and CDR2 (germline): SEHNR, FQNEAQ (reference sequence). The CDR3 has 14 amino acids. Here the CDR3 reads CASSSSSGANVLTF. The DNA for the CDR3 is TGTGCCAGCAGCTCAAGCTCTGGGGCCAACGTCCTGACTTTC.

The chain uses TRBV5-4 and TRBJ2-7, with D possibly being TRBD2 (5 bases). This CDR3 is 14 amino acids long. V lost 2 bases and J lost 0, with 9 bases in between. Germline-derived CDR1 and CDR2 are SGHNT and YYREEE (reference sequence). DNA for the CDR3: TGTGCCAGCAGCTTAGGCGGGCACTCCTACGAGCAGTACTTC. This sequence encodes CASSLGGHSYEQYF. Combining the CDR3 with reference TRBV5-4 and TRBJ2-7 gives the whole variable domain ETGVTQSPTHLIKTRGQQVTLRCSSQSGHNTVSWYQQALGQGPQFIFQYYREEENGRGNFPPRFSGLQFPNYSSELNVNALELDDSALYLCASSLGGHSYEQYFGPGTRLTVT.

The chain employs TRBV7-9 and TRBJ1-2; D uncertain. This CDR3 is 15 amino acids long. Germline values: CDR1 SEHNR, CDR2 FQNEAQ (reference sequence). The V end lost 5 bases, the J end lost 3 bases, and 16 bases lay between the germline ends. The CDR3 reads CASSPRHPQDYGYTF. CDR3 DNA: TGTGCCAGCAGCCCCCGTCACCCTCAGGACTATGGCTACACCTTC.

The rearrangement links TRBV6-5 to TRBJ1-1; perhaps TRBD1 as D (5 bases). The CDR3 runs to 12 residues. Germline V gene data show CDR1 as MNHEY and CDR2 as SVGAGI. Trimming took 0 bases from V and 8 from J, leaving 7 bases between them. The CDR3, as DNA: TGTGCCAGCAGTTACTCTGAGGGGGAAGCTTTCTTT. This translates into CASSYSEGEAFF.

V usage is TRBV19 and J usage is TRBJ1-4, with 10 bases fitting TRBD1. CDR1 and CDR2 from the germline V gene are LNHDA and SQIVND (reference sequence). The CDR3 is 16 amino acids. V was pared by 8 bases and J by 4 bases, with 10 bases of the junction left unmatched. For the CDR3, the DNA is TGTGCCAGTGCCGGGACAGGGGAGGCCTTTAATGAAAAACTGTTTTTT. Its translation is CASAGTGEAFNEKLFF.

This chain links TRBV19 with TRBJ2-1; unclear D gene. The V end was cut by 1 base, the J end by 4 bases, with 8 bases between. Germline lookup yields CDR1 LNHDA and CDR2 SQIVND (reference sequence). CDR3 size: 14 residues. CDR3 in amino acids: CASSIVKAYNEQFF. The CDR3, as DNA: TGTGCCAGTAGTATAGTAAAGGCTTACAATGAGCAGTTCTTC.

With regard to this clone: A read error may produce the germline difference seen at one junction end. V usage is TRBV7-7 and J usage is TRBJ2-5; D may match TRBD1 or TRBD2 (5 bases each). The CDR3 is 17 amino acids. Germline CDR1 SSHAT, CDR2 FNYEAQ (reference sequence). The CDR3 loop is CASSLIPGTAAGKTQYF. Written as DNA, the CDR3 is TGTGCTAGCAGCTTAATCCCCGGGACGGCGGCTGGGAAGACCCAGTACTTC.

The rearrangement joins TRBV29-1 to TRBJ2-7; 7 positions match TRBD2. Trimming removed 3 bases from V and 0 bases from J; junction bases left unmatched: 2. Germline lookup yields CDR1 SQVTM and CDR2 ANQGSEA. The CDR3 contains 13 residues. The CDR3 DNA is TGCAGCGTTGACGGGGGGAGCTCCTACGAGCAGTACTTC. It translates to CSVDGGSSYEQYF.